The 8 T cell receptor beta chains reported below all come from one sample, sequenced in a study of T-cell reconstitution after alpha-beta-depleted transplantation in children. Unique molecular identifiers were used in preparing the TCRbeta library. TCRdb reanalysed the PCR reads using MiXCR and keeps one entry per CDR3 protein. The sample has 750,000 to 950,000 distinct CDR3 sequences; approximately 15% are singletons. The sequencing used PBMCs, mostly from graft donor cells, collected 360 days after TCRalphabeta/CD19-depleted stem cell transplant. These TCRs come from a male patient between 10 and 17 years old who had a stem cell transplant for acute lymphoblastic leukemia, so the T cells may come from the graft donor.

This clonotype was recorded once. The chain links TRBV3-1 to TRBJ2-4; TRBD2 aligns across 13 bases. With 0 bases clipped from V and 3 bases from J, the junction kept 8 bases outside the gene matches. CDR3 length equals 19 residues. The germline V gene encodes CDR1 LGHDT and CDR2 YNNKEL (reference sequence). The CDR3 sequence: CASSQDVRGLAGLKNIQYF. CDR3 nucleotides: TGTGCCAGCAGCCAAGATGTCAGGGGACTAGCGGGGCTCAAAAACATTCAGTACTTC.

This clonotype was seen a few times. This sequence joins TRBV6-2 or TRBV6-3 and TRBJ2-1; D may be TRBD2 (5 bases). The CDR3 contains 11 residues. Germline V gene data show CDR1 as MNHEY and CDR2 as SVGEGT. V lost 5 bases, J lost 13 bases, and 12 bases lay in between. In DNA, the CDR3 is TGTGCCAGCAGTATACGAGGGAAACAGTTCTTC. Its translation: CASSIRGKQFF.

The chain joins TRBV5-1 to TRBJ2-1; TRBD2 matches 8 bases. The V gene's germline CDR1 is SGHRS and CDR2 YFSETQ. V lost 4 bases to trimming and J lost 10 bases; unmatched junction nucleotides: 13. This CDR3 region has 15 residues. CDR3 coding DNA: TGCGCCAGCAGCGTGGGACTAGGAGGAGTCGACGAGCAGTTCTTC. It is translated as CASSVGLGGVDEQFF.

The chain joins TRBV20-1 to TRBJ2-1, with a tentative D call TRBD2 (6 bases). Deletions cut 1 base from V and 8 bases from J, with 12 bases between. The CDR3 runs to 13 residues. Per the germline V gene, CDR1 is DFQATT and CDR2 is SNEGSKA (reference sequence). The CDR3 region is CSARALRGYEQFF. The CDR3 DNA follows: TGCAGTGCTAGAGCCTTACGGGGGTATGAGCAGTTCTTC.

This chain joins TRBV7-9 and TRBJ2-1; D perhaps matches TRBD2 (6 bases). The germline V gene has CDR1 SEHNR and CDR2 FQNEAQ (reference sequence). Trimming cost V 2 bases and J 8 bases, with 19 bases left between them. The CDR3 consists of 16 residues. The CDR3 sequence is CASSLSRGPKKDEQFF. The CDR3, as DNA: TGTGCCAGCAGCTTATCGCGGGGACCCAAGAAGGATGAGCAGTTCTTC.

The chain combines TRBV21-1 with TRBJ2-5. TRBV21-1 is designated a pseudogene. This CDR3 is 17 amino acids long. Written as DNA, the CDR3 is TGTGCCAGCAGCAAGCGAACCTACCAGCCGCCCCAAGAGACCCAGTACTTC. Protein sequence: CASSKRTYQPPQETQYF.

J is TRBJ1-6 and V is TRBV20-1, with no clear D. Per germline, CDR1 DFQATT and CDR2 SNEGSKA (reference sequence). V shed 0 bases and J shed 7 bases, with 13 bases lying between them. This CDR3 is 15 amino acids long. The chain's CDR3 is CSARESGAANSPLHF. The CDR3 bases are TGCAGTGCTAGAGAGTCGGGTGCAGCCAATTCACCCCTCCACTTT.

This clonotype appeared a few times. The chain employs TRBV6-6 and TRBJ2-2; D perhaps matches TRBD2 (5 bases). The length of the CDR3 is 11 residues. Germline V CDR1 and CDR2: MNHNY, SVGAGI (reference sequence). V was clipped by 8 bases and J by 7 bases, with 8 bases between them. The CDR3 reads CASLAYGELFF. The CDR3 nucleotides read TGTGCCAGCTTAGCGTACGGGGAGCTGTTTTTT.